The entry below describes one T cell receptor beta chain. The V segment lost 3 bases and the J segment 3 bases; nucleotides outside the gene matches: 10. CDR1 and CDR2 (germline): SGHDN, FVKESK. This CDR3 has 16 residues. The PCR was carried out with 60 Vbeta primers and 13 Jbeta primers. Using immunoSEQ multiplex PCR, the repertoire was profiled, and TCRdb retains in-frame clones only, with some absent. The listing records under 100,000 clones. The sample is drawn from a study of cytomegalovirus exposure and HLA in healthy donors. This receptor was obtained from a woman aged 30 to 39 in good health and CMV-seronegative. The chain joins TRBV14 to TRBJ2-7; TRBD2 aligns across 8 bases. The sample consisted of PBMCs. CDR3 nucleotides: TGTGCCAGCAGCCACGGGGGGGGTCTGGAACACTACGAGCAGTACTTC. Translating it yields CASSHGGGLEHYEQYF.